The subject of this entry is one T cell receptor (beta chain). Authors' analysis steps: Scientists estimated how many nucleated cells there were by amplifying reference gene primers. Profiling relied on immunoSEQ multiplex PCR, and the TCRdb table lists in-frame clones only, not all of them. V and J calls and clone size come straight from that table; D and trimming were deduced from the DNA. Here the sample spans 300,000 to 400,000 clones, roughly 88% being singletons. Germline V gene sequence: CDR1 SGHTA, CDR2 FQGNSA. The CDR3 length is 14 residues. V lost 2 bases and J 2 bases, leaving 7 bases between the germline ends. This entry comes from a study of blood T cell repertoires in COVID-19. On the study more broadly: The analysed material was cDNA or gDNA that came from T cells, B-cell-depleted T cells, or PBMCs.

Cohorts were assigned according to the clinical history that participants reported. V gene TRBV7-2 combines with J gene TRBJ1-3, with unresolved D. Sequenced input: PBMCs or T cells enriched from blood (not recorded which). This clonotype was sampled from a woman aged 25 to 39 with acute COVID-19. CDR3 loop: CASSLFVAGNTIYF. For the CDR3, the DNA is TGTGCCAGCAGCTTATTTGTCGCTGGAAACACCATATATTTT.